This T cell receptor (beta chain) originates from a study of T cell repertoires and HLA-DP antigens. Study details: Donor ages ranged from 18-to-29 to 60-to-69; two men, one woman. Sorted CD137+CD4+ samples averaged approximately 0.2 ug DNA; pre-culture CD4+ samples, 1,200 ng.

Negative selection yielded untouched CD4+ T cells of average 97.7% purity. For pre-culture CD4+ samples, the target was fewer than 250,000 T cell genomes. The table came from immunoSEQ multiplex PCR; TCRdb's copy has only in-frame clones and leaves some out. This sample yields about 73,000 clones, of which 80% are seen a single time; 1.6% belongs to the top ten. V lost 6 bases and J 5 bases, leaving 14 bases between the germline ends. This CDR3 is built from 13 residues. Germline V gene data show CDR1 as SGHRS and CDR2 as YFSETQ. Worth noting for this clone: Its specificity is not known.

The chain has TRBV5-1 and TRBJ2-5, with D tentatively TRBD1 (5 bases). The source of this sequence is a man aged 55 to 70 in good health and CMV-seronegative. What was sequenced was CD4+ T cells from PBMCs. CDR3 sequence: CASKKGFEETQYF. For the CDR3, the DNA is TGCGCCAGCAAGAAGGGGTTCGAGGAGACCCAGTACTTC.